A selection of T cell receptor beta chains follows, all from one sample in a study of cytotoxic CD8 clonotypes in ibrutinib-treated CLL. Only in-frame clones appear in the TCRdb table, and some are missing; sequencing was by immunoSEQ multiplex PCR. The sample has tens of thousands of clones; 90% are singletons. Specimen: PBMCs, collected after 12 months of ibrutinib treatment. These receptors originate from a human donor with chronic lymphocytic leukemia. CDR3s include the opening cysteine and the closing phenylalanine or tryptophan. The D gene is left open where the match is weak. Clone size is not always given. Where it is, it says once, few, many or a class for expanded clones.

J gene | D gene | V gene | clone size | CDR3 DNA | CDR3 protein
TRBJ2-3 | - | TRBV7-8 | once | TGTGCCAGCAGCTTCGATGTCGCCGGCCCCACAGATACGCAGTATTTT | CASSFDVAGPTDTQYF
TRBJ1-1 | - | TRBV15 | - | TGTGCCACCAGCAGAGATTGGGGGGCCACTGAAGCTTTCTTT | CATSRDWGATEAFF
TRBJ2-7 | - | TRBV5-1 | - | TGCGCCAGCAGCTGGGGTACAGACTTCTACGAGCAGTACTTC | CASSWGTDFYEQYF
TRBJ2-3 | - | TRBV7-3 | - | TGTGCCGGCCAATCTAGCGTCAACACAGATACGCAGTATTTT | CAGQSSVNTDTQYF
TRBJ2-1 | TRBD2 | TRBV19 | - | TGTGCCAGTAGCCCTCGAGGGGTAGCGGGAGTCTCCTACAATGAGCAGTTCTTC | CASSPRGVAGVSYNEQFF
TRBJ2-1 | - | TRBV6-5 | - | TGTGCCAGCAGTTACCTGGGCAATGAGCAGTTCTTC | CASSYLGNEQFF
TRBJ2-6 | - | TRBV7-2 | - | TGTGCCAGCAGCTTGAACAGCCCCTCTGGGGCCAACGTCCTGACTTTC | CASSLNSPSGANVLTF
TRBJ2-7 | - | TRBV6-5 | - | TGTGCCAGCAGTACCCCTCGTGCTAAGGTATACGAGCAGTACTTC | CASSTPRAKVYEQYF
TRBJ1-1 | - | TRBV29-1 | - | TGCAGCGTTGGGGGGATATCGAACACTGAAGCTTTCTTT | CSVGGISNTEAFF
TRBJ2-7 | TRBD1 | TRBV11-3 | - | TGTGCCAGCAGCCTCCGGGACAGCTATCTAACCTACGAGCAGTACTTC | CASSLRDSYLTYEQYF
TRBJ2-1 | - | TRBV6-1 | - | TGTGCCAGCAGTGATTTGGGGTCAGGTACTCCCAATGAGCAGTTCTTC | CASSDLGSGTPNEQFF
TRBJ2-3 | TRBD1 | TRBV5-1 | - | TGCGCCAGCAGATGGGACAGGGCTGGCACAGATACGCAGTATTTT | CASRWDRAGTDTQYF
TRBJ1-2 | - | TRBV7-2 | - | TGTGCCAGCAGCCCGACAGGAGGCTATGGCTACACCTTC | CASSPTGGYGYTF
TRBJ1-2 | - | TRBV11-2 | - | TGTGCCAGCAGCTTAGGACCTGGGACGAGTTATGGCTACACCTTC | CASSLGPGTSYGYTF
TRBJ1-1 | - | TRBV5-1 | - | TGCGCCAGCAGCTTGGAGGCGGCGAACACTGAAGCTTTCTTT | CASSLEAANTEAFF
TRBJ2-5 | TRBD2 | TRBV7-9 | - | TGTGCCAGCAGCTTGGTATTGGGACTAGCGGAGACCCAGTACTTC | CASSLVLGLAETQYF
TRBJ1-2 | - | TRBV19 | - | TGTGCCAGTAGTAATCTCGGGGGAGCTAACTATGGCTACACCTTC | CASSNLGGANYGYTF
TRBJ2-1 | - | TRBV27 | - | TGTGCCAGCAGTTCTTCAGAGGGTCTCTACAATGAGCAGTTCTTC | CASSSSEGLYNEQFF
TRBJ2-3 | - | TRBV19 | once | TGTGCCAGTAGTAGGGGAGGACAGAGTATCAGCACAGATACGCAGTATTTT | CASSRGGQSISTDTQYF
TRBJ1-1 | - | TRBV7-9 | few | TGTGCCAGCAGCTTGCAAGACACTGAAGCTTTCTTT | CASSLQDTEAFF
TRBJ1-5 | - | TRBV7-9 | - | TGTGCCAGCAGCCCAATTTCGGGGGCCGGTCGGCCCCAGCATTTT | CASSPISGAGRPQHF
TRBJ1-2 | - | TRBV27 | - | TGTGCCAGCAGTTTTGGCTATGGCTACACCTTC | CASSFGYGYTF
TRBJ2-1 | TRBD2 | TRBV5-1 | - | TGCGCCAGCATCTCGGGGACTAGCGGAAACAATGAGCAGTTCTTC | CASISGTSGNNEQFF
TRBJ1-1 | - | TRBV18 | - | TGTGCCAGCTCACCCTTCACGGGCAAAATGAACACTGAAGCTTTCTTT | CASSPFTGKMNTEAFF
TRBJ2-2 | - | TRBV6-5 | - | TGTGCCAGCAGTTACCTCCAGAACACCGGGGAGCTGTTTTTT | CASSYLQNTGELFF
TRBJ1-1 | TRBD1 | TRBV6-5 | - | TGTGCCAGCAGGAAAGGACAGGGGGACACTGAAGCTTTCTTT | CASRKGQGDTEAFF
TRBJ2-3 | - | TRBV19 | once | TGTGCCAGTAGCCCCACCCCCCGGGATACGCAGTATTTT | CASSPTPRDTQYF
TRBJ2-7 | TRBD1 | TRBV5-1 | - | TGCGCCAGCAGTTTCACCGGGACAGGTGGCTACGAGCAGTACTTC | CASSFTGTGGYEQYF
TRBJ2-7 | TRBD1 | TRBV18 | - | TGTGCCAGCTCACCCCAAGCAGGGGGCTTAGGCTCCTACGAGCAGTACTTC | CASSPQAGGLGSYEQYF
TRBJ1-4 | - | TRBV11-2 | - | TGTGCCAGCAGCAGCACAGGGCCGGGTAATGAAAAACTGTTTTTT | CASSSTGPGNEKLFF
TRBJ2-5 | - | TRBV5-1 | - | TGCGCCAGCAGCATCGACGGAGCAGAGACCCAGTACTTC | CASSIDGAETQYF
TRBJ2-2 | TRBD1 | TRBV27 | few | TGTGCCAGCAGTCCCCCCCCCGGACAGGGGTGCACCGGGGAGCTGTTTTTT | CASSPPPGQGCTGELFF
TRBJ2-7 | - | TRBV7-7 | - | TGTGCTAGCAGCTTAGCGGAGGGCCTCTCCTACGAGCAGTACTTC | CASSLAEGLSYEQYF
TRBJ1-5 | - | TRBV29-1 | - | TGCAGCGTTGGGGGCCGGGAAGGGCAGCCCCAGCATTTT | CSVGGREGQPQHF
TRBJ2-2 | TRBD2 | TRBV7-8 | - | TGTGCCAGCAGGATCGGCGGGAGGGCCATTACCGGGGAGCTGTTTTTT | CASRIGGRAITGELFF
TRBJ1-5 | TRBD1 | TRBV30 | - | TGTGCCTGGAGTTTTATCGGGACAGGGGGCAATCAGCCCCAGCATTTT | CAWSFIGTGGNQPQHF
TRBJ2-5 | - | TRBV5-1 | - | TGCGCCAGCAGCCCGGGCCCAGGGGAAGAGACCCAGTACTTC | CASSPGPGEETQYF
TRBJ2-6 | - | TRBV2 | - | TGTGCCAGCAGCCCGTTGGGTCCCACGCGGCAAAGCTCTGGGGCCAACGTCCTGACTTTC | CASSPLGPTRQSSGANVLTF
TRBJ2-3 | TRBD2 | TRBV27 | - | TGTGCCAGCACGAGGACTAGCGCCTCGGGTGATACGCAGTATTTT | CASTRTSASGDTQYF
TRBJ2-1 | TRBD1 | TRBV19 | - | TGTGCCAGTAGTAACAAAGGGACAGTATACAATGAGCAGTTCTTC | CASSNKGTVYNEQFF
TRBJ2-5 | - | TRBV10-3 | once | TGTGCCATCAGTGTACTAGTGGCGAAAGAGACCCAGTACTTC | CAISVLVAKETQYF
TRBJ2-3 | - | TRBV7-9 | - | TGTGCCAGCAGCTTAGCGGGGTGGGGCACAGATACGCAGTATTTT | CASSLAGWGTDTQYF
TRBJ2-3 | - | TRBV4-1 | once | TGCGCCAGCAGCCAAGATCAGGTAGCAAGGTTTGATACGCAGTATTTT | CASSQDQVARFDTQYF
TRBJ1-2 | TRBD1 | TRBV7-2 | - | TGTGCCAGCAGTGGGGACAGAGCTAACTATGGCTACACCTTC | CASSGDRANYGYTF
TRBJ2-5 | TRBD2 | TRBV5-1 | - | TGCGCCAGCAGCTTGGGTCCTAGCGGGAGGATGGAGACCCAGTACTTC | CASSLGPSGRMETQYF
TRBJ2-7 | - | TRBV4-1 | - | TGCGCCAGCAGCCAAGTGGGGCAGTCTTGGTCGCAGTACTTC | CASSQVGQSWSQYF
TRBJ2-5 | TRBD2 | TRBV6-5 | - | TGTGCCAGCAGTTACGGGAGGACTAGCGGCTGGGAGACCCAGTACTTC | CASSYGRTSGWETQYF
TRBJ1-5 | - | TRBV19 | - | TGTGCCAGTAGACTAGGGGCGGACAGAATAAATCAGCCCCAGCATTTT | CASRLGADRINQPQHF
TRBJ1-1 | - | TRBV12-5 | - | TGTGCTAGTGGTTTGGTATCGGCACGGGGGGAGGGAGCTTTCTTT | CASGLVSARGEGAFF
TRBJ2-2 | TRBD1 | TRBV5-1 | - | TGCGCCAGCAGCAAGACAGGGGGCGTTACCGGGGAGCTGTTTTTT | CASSKTGGVTGELFF
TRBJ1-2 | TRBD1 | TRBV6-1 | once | TGTGCCAGCAGCGACCGGGACAGTAACTATGGCTACACCTTC | CASSDRDSNYGYTF